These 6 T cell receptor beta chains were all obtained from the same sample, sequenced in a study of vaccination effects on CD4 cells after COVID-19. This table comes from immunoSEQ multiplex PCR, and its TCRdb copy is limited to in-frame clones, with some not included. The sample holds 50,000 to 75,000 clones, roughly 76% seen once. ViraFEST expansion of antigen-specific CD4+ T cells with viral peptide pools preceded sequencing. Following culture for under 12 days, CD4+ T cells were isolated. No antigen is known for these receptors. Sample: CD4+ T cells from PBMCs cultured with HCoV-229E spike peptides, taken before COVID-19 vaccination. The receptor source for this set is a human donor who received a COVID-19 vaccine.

The CDR3 protein is CASRSFEYYNEQFF. The CDR3 coding sequence is TGTGCCAGCAGGTCTTTTGAGTACTACAATGAGCAGTTCTTC. The J gene is TRBJ2-1, the V gene TRBV27; no clear D. Germline loops: CDR1 MNHEY, CDR2 SMNVEV (reference sequence). With 6 bases removed from V and 3 bases from J, the gap between germline ends came to 12 bases. CDR3 length: 14 residues.

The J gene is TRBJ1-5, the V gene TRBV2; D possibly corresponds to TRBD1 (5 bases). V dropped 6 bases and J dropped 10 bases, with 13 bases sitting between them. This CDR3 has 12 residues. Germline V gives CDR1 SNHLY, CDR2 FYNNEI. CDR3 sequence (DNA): TGTGCCAGCAGGGGGACGGGATCTCCCCAGCATTTT. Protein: CASRGTGSPQHF.

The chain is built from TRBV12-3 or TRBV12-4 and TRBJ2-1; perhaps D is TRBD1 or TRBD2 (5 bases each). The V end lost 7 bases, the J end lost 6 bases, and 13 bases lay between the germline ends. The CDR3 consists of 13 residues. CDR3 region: CASTPGPVNEQFF. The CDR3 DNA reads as TGTGCCAGCACCCCGGGACCCGTCAATGAGCAGTTCTTC.

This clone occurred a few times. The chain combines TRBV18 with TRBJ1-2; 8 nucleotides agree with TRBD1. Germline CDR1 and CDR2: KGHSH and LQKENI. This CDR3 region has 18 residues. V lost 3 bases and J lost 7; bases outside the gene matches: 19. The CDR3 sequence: CASSPREGQGVLFGGYTF. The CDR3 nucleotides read TGTGCCAGCTCACCGCGGGAAGGACAGGGAGTTTTATTCGGTGGCTACACCTTC.

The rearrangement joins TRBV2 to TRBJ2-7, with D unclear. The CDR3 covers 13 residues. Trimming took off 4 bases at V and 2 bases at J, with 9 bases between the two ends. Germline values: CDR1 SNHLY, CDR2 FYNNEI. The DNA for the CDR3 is TGTGCCAGCAGTGCTTGGCAGACCTACGAGCAGTACGTC. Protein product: CASSAWQTYEQYV.

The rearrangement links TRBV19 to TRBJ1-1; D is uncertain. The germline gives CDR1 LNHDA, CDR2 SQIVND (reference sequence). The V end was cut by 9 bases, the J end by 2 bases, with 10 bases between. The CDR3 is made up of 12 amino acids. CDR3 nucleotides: TGTGCCAGCGGGGTACGAAACACTGAAGCTTTCTTT. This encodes CASGVRNTEAFF. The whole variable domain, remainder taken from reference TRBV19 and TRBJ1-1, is DGGITQSPKYLFRKEGQNVTLSCEQNLNHDAMYWYRQDPGQGLRLIYYSQIVNDFQKGDIAEGYSVSREKKESFPLTVTSAQKNPTAFYLCASGVRNTEAFFGQGTRLTVV.